One and the same sample provided the 26 T cell receptor beta chains below, sequenced in a study of cytomegalovirus exposure and HLA in healthy donors. Use of 60 Vbeta and 13 Jbeta primers characterized the PCR. The data were produced by immunoSEQ multiplex PCR, yet TCRdb's version contains in-frame clones alone and is incomplete. The data hold 150,000 to 160,000 clones, with 80% observed a single time. Sequenced material: PBMCs. The receptors stem from a woman aged 35 to 49 in good health and CMV-seropositive.

The rearrangement joins TRBV11-2 to TRBJ2-7; the match to TRBD2 covers 14 bases. Germline lookup yields CDR1 SGHAT and CDR2 FQNNGV. CDR3 length: 17 residues. V lost 4 bases and J lost 3; bases outside the gene matches: 8. DNA for the CDR3: TGTGCCAGCAGCTACAGGACTAGCGGGAGGCGTTACTACGAGCAGTACTTC. This codes for CASSYRTSGRRYYEQYF.

The chain combines TRBV15 with TRBJ2-1; 7 bases map to TRBD2. Unmatched junction bases numbered 8, after V lost 8 bases and J lost 7 bases. Germline V gene lookup returns CDR1 LNHNV and CDR2 YYDKDF (reference sequence). This CDR3 region has 13 residues. The CDR3 spells CATEGLSSNEQFF. CDR3 sequence (DNA): TGTGCCACCGAGGGACTATCGTCGAATGAGCAGTTCTTC.

The chain joins TRBV13 to TRBJ2-2; 10 nucleotides line up with TRBD2. V gave up 6 bases and J gave up 7 bases; unmatched junction bases: 11. Germline lookup yields CDR1 PRHDT and CDR2 FYEKMQ (reference sequence). The CDR3 has 16 amino acids. CDR3 in amino acids: CASRSSGRARVGELFF. The DNA of the CDR3 is TGTGCCAGCAGATCCAGCGGGAGGGCCCGGGTCGGGGAGCTGTTTTTT.

The count of this clone is one. The V call is TRBV27, the J call TRBJ2-3; 7 bases align to TRBD1. V was pared by 8 bases and J by 2 bases, with 10 bases of the junction left unmatched. CDR1 is MNHEY, CDR2 SMNVEV, per germline (reference sequence). This CDR3 has 15 residues. The CDR3 here is CASDLVGGYTDTQYF. The CDR3 DNA follows: TGTGCCAGCGACTTGGTAGGGGGCTACACAGATACGCAGTATTTT.

This chain connects TRBV4-1 to TRBJ2-7; weak D call: TRBD1 (5 bases). The CDR3 loop spans 16 amino acids. The V end lost 2 bases, the J end lost 5 bases, and 19 bases lay between the germline ends. CDR1 and CDR2 (germline): MGHRA, YSYEKL. The CDR3 reads CASSQRYRDRGDEQYF. As DNA, the CDR3 is TGCGCCAGCAGCCAAAGGTATAGGGATAGGGGCGACGAGCAGTACTTC.

The genes are TRBV19 and TRBJ2-5, with D maybe TRBD1 (6 bases). The CDR3 covers 15 residues. Trimming took 7 bases from V and 2 from J, leaving 17 bases between them. CDR1 is LNHDA and CDR2 is SQIVND in the germline V gene (reference sequence). The CDR3 coding sequence is TGTGCCAGTATGTCCTCAGGGGAACCTCAAGAGACCCAGTACTTC. It encodes CASMSSGEPQETQYF.

The CDR3 DNA reads as TGTGCCAGCAGTTACCAGATGGTAGCGGGAGGAGGCGAGCAGTACTTC. It encodes CASSYQMVAGGGEQYF. This chain joins TRBV6-5 and TRBJ2-7; 10 bases fit TRBD2. V shed 2 bases, J shed 6 bases, and the junction held 10 bases outside the gene matches. From germline, CDR1 is MNHEY and CDR2 SVGAGI. The CDR3 extends over 16 amino acids.

V and J are TRBV5-1 and TRBJ2-1, with TRBD2 identical over 12 bases. The V gene end was trimmed by 4 bases and the J gene end by 7 bases; junction bases not matched to a gene: 6. CDR1 SGHRS and CDR2 YFSETQ come from the germline V gene. This CDR3 has 15 amino acids. The CDR3 coding sequence is TGCGCCAGCAGCGTCGGACTAGCGGGATCTAATGAGCAGTTCTTC. It codes for CASSVGLAGSNEQFF.

The chain is built from TRBV5-1 and TRBJ1-2, with D unclear. CDR3 size: 14 residues. The V and J ends lost 4 bases and 7 bases respectively, with 17 bases between them. Germline loops: CDR1 SGHRS, CDR2 YFSETQ. The chain's CDR3 is CASSPDSTAGGYTF. The CDR3 coding sequence is TGCGCCAGCAGCCCTGACTCCACAGCGGGTGGCTACACCTTC.

The V gene is TRBV2, the J gene TRBJ2-7; a weak D match, TRBD1 (6 bases). The CDR3 covers 13 residues. In germline, CDR1 is SNHLY, CDR2 FYNNEI. Trimming pared 7 bases from V and 0 bases from J, leaving 10 bases between. As DNA, the CDR3 is TGTGCCAGCAATCAGGGGAGCTCCTACGAGCAGTACTTC. It specifies CASNQGSSYEQYF.

J is TRBJ2-7 and V is TRBV5-4; 10 bases map to TRBD1. Germline loops: CDR1 SGHNT, CDR2 YYREEE (reference sequence). The CDR3 consists of 15 residues. Unmatched junction bases numbered 9, after V lost 4 bases and J lost 5 bases. CDR3 nucleotide sequence: TGTGCCAGCAGCCAACCGGGACAGGGGTCCCACGAGCAGTACTTC. Residues: CASSQPGQGSHEQYF.

The genes are TRBV5-8 and TRBJ2-7, with D possibly being TRBD1 (6 bases). Trimming removed 3 bases from V and 1 base from J, with 14 bases in between. This CDR3 spans 15 amino acids. From germline, CDR1 is SGHTS and CDR2 YDEGEE. In DNA, the CDR3 is TGTGCCAGCAGCTATCAGAGGGGGTCATCCTACGAGCAGTACTTC. Its protein is CASSYQRGSSYEQYF.

DNA for the CDR3: TGTGCCAGCAGCTTAGAGGGGGTCTCTCAGCCCCAGCATTTT. It specifies CASSLEGVSQPQHF. The chain links TRBV7-9 to TRBJ1-5; D might be TRBD1 (6 bases). V was clipped by 1 base and J by 6 bases, with 10 bases between them. Germline CDR1 reads SEHNR; CDR2 reads FQNEAQ (reference sequence). CDR3 length: 14 residues.

The V and J genes are TRBV27 and TRBJ1-5; 10 nucleotides align to TRBD1. The CDR3 is made up of 15 amino acids. The germline gives CDR1 MNHEY, CDR2 SMNVEV (reference sequence). V lost 5 bases to trimming and J lost 2 bases; unmatched junction nucleotides: 3. CDR3 loop: CASSPGQGRNQPQHF. Here the CDR3 DNA reads TGTGCCAGCAGTCCGGGACAGGGGCGCAATCAGCCCCAGCATTTT.

The chain carries TRBV7-3 and TRBJ2-7, with TRBD2 identical over 7 bases. The CDR3 is made up of 15 amino acids. Germline assignment: CDR1 SGHTA and CDR2 FQGTGA. The ends lost 5 bases at V and 0 bases at J; junction bases unmatched: 7. The CDR3: CASSRSSGPSYEQYF. The CDR3 DNA reads as TGTGCCAGCAGCAGATCTAGCGGCCCCTCCTACGAGCAGTACTTC.

V and J are TRBV7-9 and TRBJ2-7; D ambiguous. Germline V gives CDR1 SEHNR, CDR2 FQNEAQ (reference sequence). The V and J ends lost 5 bases and 2 bases respectively, with 10 bases between them. The CDR3 is 13 amino acids. This chain's CDR3 is CASSPDIPYEQYF. The CDR3 DNA reads as TGTGCCAGCAGCCCAGACATCCCCTACGAGCAGTACTTC.

This chain links TRBV30 with TRBJ1-1; perhaps TRBD1 as D (6 bases). Deletions cut 2 bases from V and 8 bases from J, with 9 bases between. Per the germline V gene, CDR1 is GTSNPN and CDR2 is SVGIG (reference sequence). The CDR3 runs to 11 residues. CDR3 loop: CAWSIQGEAFF. In DNA form, the CDR3 reads TGTGCCTGGAGTATACAGGGAGAAGCTTTCTTT.

J is TRBJ2-2 and V is TRBV6-4; 7 bases match TRBD2. After removal of 6 bases from V and 0 bases from J, the junction contained 1 base not matched to a gene. The CDR3 totals 14 residues. The V gene's germline CDR1 is MRHNA and CDR2 SNTAGT. The CDR3, as DNA: TGTGCCAGCAGGCGGGAGTCGAACACCGGGGAGCTGTTTTTT. Residues: CASRRESNTGELFF.

This clone was found a few times. The genes are TRBV5-4 and TRBJ1-3; D unresolved. V was clipped by 3 bases and J by 5 bases, with 9 bases between them. The CDR3 is 13 amino acids. The V gene's germline CDR1 is SGHNT and CDR2 YYREEE (reference sequence). The CDR3 protein is CASSSVGRNTIYF. The CDR3 nucleotides are TGTGCCAGCAGCTCCGTCGGTAGAAACACCATATATTTT.

This chain connects TRBV5-1 to TRBJ2-3, with a possible D match to TRBD2 (5 bases). Trimming removed 0 bases at V and 7 bases at J, with 12 bases between. The CDR3 runs to 14 residues. Germline-derived CDR1 and CDR2 are SGHRS and YFSETQ. In DNA, the CDR3 is TGCGCCAGCAGCTTGGGGCTAGCTCCTTATACGCAGTATTTT. Its translation: CASSLGLAPYTQYF.

This chain connects TRBV6-1 to TRBJ1-3; D is uncertain. Germline lookup yields CDR1 MNHNS and CDR2 SASEGT. CDR3 length: 14 residues. Between the trimmed V and J ends, which lost 2 bases and 2 bases, there was a span of 7 bases. The CDR3 spells CASSERVPGNTIYF. The CDR3 DNA is TGTGCCAGCAGTGAACGGGTCCCTGGAAACACCATATATTTT.

V is TRBV30 and J is TRBJ2-5; D is ambiguous. The J call may not be correct, given that the DNA end is closer to TRBJ2-7. The CDR3 has 11 amino acids. Germline CDR1 GTSNPN, CDR2 SVGIG (reference sequence). The CDR3 is CAWSVLNEQYF. The CDR3 nucleotides are TGTGCCTGGAGTGTACTCAACGAGCAGTACTTC.

The chain combines TRBV4-1 with TRBJ2-7, with 7 bases identical to TRBD2. The CDR3 is 16 amino acids. Unmatched junction bases numbered 7, after V lost 0 bases and J lost 2 bases. Germline CDR1 reads MGHRA; CDR2 reads YSYEKL. This CDR3 is CASSQDSSGVPYEQYF. CDR3 DNA: TGCGCCAGCAGCCAAGATTCTAGCGGCGTCCCCTACGAGCAGTACTTC.

The rearrangement uses TRBV6-6 and TRBJ1-1; weak D call: TRBD1 (6 bases). CDR1 is MNHNY, CDR2 SVGAGI, per germline (reference sequence). Trimming stripped 6 bases from V and 4 bases from J, with 21 bases between. There are 16 residues in the CDR3. The CDR3 DNA is TGTGCCAGCAGCAACCGGCCAGGGGTTCTAAGCACTGAAGCTTTCTTT. Its protein is CASSNRPGVLSTEAFF.

This rearrangement joins TRBV7-9 to TRBJ2-3; TRBD1 might be the D (7 bases). Germline V CDR1 and CDR2: SEHNR, FQNEAQ (reference sequence). The CDR3 consists of 16 residues. The germline V and J ends were trimmed by 2 bases and 6 bases, with 18 bases remaining between them. CDR3 sequence: CASSLRGRDLFDTQYF. As DNA, the CDR3 is TGTGCCAGCAGCTTAAGGGGGCGGGATCTTTTCGATACGCAGTATTTT.

The genes are TRBV27 and TRBJ2-1; TRBD1 is a possible D gene (6 bases). The CDR3 contains 16 residues. Per the germline V gene, CDR1 is MNHEY and CDR2 is SMNVEV (reference sequence). Deletions cut 4 bases from V and 0 bases from J, with 13 bases between. The CDR3 DNA reads TGTGCCAGCAGTTATGGCAGGGGCTTCTCCTACAATGAGCAGTTCTTC. Amino acids: CASSYGRGFSYNEQFF.